Each of the 4 T cell receptor beta chains below was sequenced from the same sample in a study of human T cells and chemical hapten exposure (dated by TCRdb to about 2021). The time point label for this specimen denotes: pre-sensitization, week 0. The meaning of the sample's treatment or condition label: therapeutic diphenylcyclopropenone sensitization with weekly scalp DPC. The library relied on RACE. Sequencing was performed on a NextSeq 500. In TCRdb, the public reads were trimmed at Q25 with fastp and aligned with MiXCR, with productive beta chains retained. Every entry covers one CDR3 protein and lists the most common genes and DNA from its rows. This sample lists 300,000 to 450,000 distinct CDR3 sequences; 5.5% were detected once. The biggest ten clones account for over 7% of the sample. The sample here was whole blood, taken in connection with sensitization to the hapten diphenylcyclopropenone (DPC). These receptors came from a woman between 18 and 29 years old with alopecia areata. Some clones in this sample may be carry-over from other donors' samples.

About this clonotype itself: A much larger clone is a single base away; this may be a read error. V and J are TRBV28 and TRBJ2-5; 7 bases match TRBD2. The germline V gene has CDR1 MDHEN and CDR2 SYDVKM. There are 14 residues in the CDR3. The CDR3 region is CACSFASGQETQYF. The DNA of the CDR3 is TGTGCCTGCAGTTTCGCTAGCGGACAAGAGACCCAGTACTTC.

Ten or more counts support this clonotype. The genes are TRBV18 and TRBJ1-4; D is uncertain. V was shortened by 2 bases and J by 4 bases, with 8 bases between the two germline ends. CDR1 is KGHSH, CDR2 LQKENI, per germline. The CDR3 has 14 amino acids. CDR3 sequence: CASSPEGSNEKLFF. The CDR3 coding sequence is TGTGCCAGCTCACCAGAAGGAAGTAATGAAAAACTGTTTTTT.

CDR3 region: CASSSRQNTEAFF. CDR3 DNA sequence: TGTGCCAGCAGCTCCCGACAGAACACTGAAGCTTTCTTT. This chain connects TRBV11-3 to TRBJ1-1, with D unresolved. The CDR3 is 13 residues long. CDR1 and CDR2 (germline): SGHNT, YENEEA. V lost 4 bases to trimming and J lost 1 base, with 7 bases between them.

There are a few counts of this clonotype. J is TRBJ1-2 and V is TRBV5-5, with 7 bases identical to TRBD1. CDR1 is SGHKS, CDR2 YYEKEE, per germline (reference sequence). This CDR3 has 14 residues. V was clipped by 2 bases and J by 2 bases; unmatched bases: 3. This chain's CDR3 is CASSFQTGNYGYTF. CDR3 sequence (DNA): TGTGCCAGCAGCTTCCAGACAGGGAACTATGGCTACACCTTC.